These T cell receptor beta chains were read from a single sample in a study of vaccination effects on CD4 cells after COVID-19. No antigen has been assigned to these receptors. The method was immunoSEQ multiplex PCR; TCRdb's version includes in-frame clones alone and lacks a portion of them. Of 35,000 to 55,000 clones in the sample, 60% to 75% were seen once. This specimen consisted of CD4+ T cells from PBMCs cultured with a peptide pool, obtained before COVID-19 vaccination. The receptors here all came from a human donor who had a prior SARS-CoV-2 infection. The CDR3 runs from the conserved cysteine through the conserved F or W. The order of the fields is V gene, J gene, CDR3 protein.

TRBV18	TRBJ2-7	CASSPSGSYEQYF
TRBV5-1	TRBJ2-7	CASSPGTGIHEQYF
TRBV5-1	TRBJ2-2	CASSFLDTGELFF
TRBV19	TRBJ2-5	CASSLVGEGQETQYF
TRBV4-1	TRBJ1-2	CASSQFDSTGGYTF
TRBV12-3/TRBV12-4	TRBJ2-3	CASSTRGPDTQYF
TRBV7-5	TRBJ1-2	CARSLGGGRAGYTF
TRBV4-3	TRBJ2-5	CASSQDFVAETQYF
TRBV9	TRBJ1-1	CASSVQITGTEAFF
TRBV27	TRBJ2-2	CASSKTGNTGELFF
TRBV19	TRBJ1-1	CASSFSSEAFF
TRBV19	TRBJ2-5	CASSPGQGRETQYF
TRBV18	TRBJ2-5	CASSLGGQETQYF
TRBV7-9	TRBJ1-4	CASSEDRPRANEKLFF
TRBV5-4	TRBJ1-1	CASSRKSEAFF
TRBV6-5	TRBJ1-2	CASSYDRGRLYGYTF
TRBV29-1	TRBJ1-1	CSVAGWGTEAFF
TRBV6-5	TRBJ2-1	CASSYWGLGSNEQFF
TRBV2	TRBJ1-5	CASSSGTGNYQPQHF
TRBV11-3	TRBJ1-1	CASSFGDRGPLTEAFF
TRBV19	TRBJ1-6	CASSGSYNSPLHF
TRBV18	TRBJ2-1	CASSQTGGFYNEQFF
TRBV7-2	TRBJ1-5	CASSLGQSRPQHF
TRBV4-3	TRBJ2-1	CASSRRLADYNEQFF
TRBV18	TRBJ2-3	CASSPPARGPGGTDTQYF
TRBV5-4	TRBJ1-6	CASSQGQGWKSSYNSPLHF
TRBV5-1	TRBJ2-1	CASSLVLRGEQFF
TRBV7-6	TRBJ1-4	CASSLDAATNEKLFF
TRBV4-2	TRBJ2-6	CASSQVNTVSGANVLTF
TRBV10-3	TRBJ2-3	CAISEDSSGTSFSDTQYF
TRBV2	TRBJ2-7	CASRSTGGEQYF
TRBV9	TRBJ2-1	CASSVGGLAGGFPDEQFF
TRBV12-3/TRBV12-4	TRBJ1-1	CASSLQTLGAFF
TRBV6-2/TRBV6-3	TRBJ2-7	CASSYSGRTAYEQYF
TRBV6-5	TRBJ2-1	CASSPGLEYNEQFF
TRBV19	TRBJ2-5	CASSIELTRPETQYF
TRBV15	TRBJ1-2	CATSRGQTNYGYTF
TRBV6-2/TRBV6-3	TRBJ2-7	CASSYSWTNEQYF
TRBV6-6	TRBJ1-2	CASRTLRTGIYGYTF
TRBV7-2	TRBJ2-3	CASSRGLAGGADTQYF
TRBV28	TRBJ2-1	CASSLPGANEQFF
TRBV6-5	TRBJ1-2	CASWHDLGYTF
TRBV27	TRBJ2-5	CASSQKPPQQGLVQETQYF
TRBV5-8	TRBJ2-1	CASDAGESSYNEQFF
TRBV2	TRBJ2-7	CASSYDRGRTYEQYF
TRBV12-5	TRBJ2-3	CASGLAGEDTQYF
TRBV7-9	TRBJ1-1	CASTHSNGGAFF
TRBV4-2	TRBJ2-2	CASSQKGGGGRTGELFF
TRBV6-1	TRBJ2-7	CASSEAGDWGSYEQYF
TRBV9	TRBJ1-3	CASSVLPGGGPGNTIYF
TRBV29-1	TRBJ2-7	CSVEEDRGSYEQYF
TRBV11-2	TRBJ1-6	CASSFSRDNSPLHF
TRBV2	TRBJ2-5	CASSHPQRARETQYF